The present TCR beta chain was sequenced within a study of blood T cell repertoires in COVID-19. In the study's own analysis: Amplification of reference gene primers was used by the study to estimate nucleated cell counts. The table came from immunoSEQ multiplex PCR; TCRdb's copy has only in-frame clones and leaves some out. V and J calls and clone size come straight from that table; D and trimming were deduced from the DNA. Seen here are about 190,000 clones, more than 75% observed once, and the top ten hold less than 5.5%. The germline V gene has CDR1 MNHEY and CDR2 SVGEGT. The CDR3 sequence is 16 residues long. V shed 3 bases and J 1 base; nucleotides not matched to a gene: 8.

The receptor was isolated from a woman aged 80 or over with acute or convalescent COVID-19. The chain links TRBV6-2 or TRBV6-3 to TRBJ2-7; 8 bases map to TRBD2. Sequencing was carried out using peripheral blood. CDR3: CASSYVAGTRSYEQYF. The CDR3 DNA reads as TGTGCCAGCAGTTATGTAGCGGGAACAAGGTCCTACGAGCAGTACTTC.